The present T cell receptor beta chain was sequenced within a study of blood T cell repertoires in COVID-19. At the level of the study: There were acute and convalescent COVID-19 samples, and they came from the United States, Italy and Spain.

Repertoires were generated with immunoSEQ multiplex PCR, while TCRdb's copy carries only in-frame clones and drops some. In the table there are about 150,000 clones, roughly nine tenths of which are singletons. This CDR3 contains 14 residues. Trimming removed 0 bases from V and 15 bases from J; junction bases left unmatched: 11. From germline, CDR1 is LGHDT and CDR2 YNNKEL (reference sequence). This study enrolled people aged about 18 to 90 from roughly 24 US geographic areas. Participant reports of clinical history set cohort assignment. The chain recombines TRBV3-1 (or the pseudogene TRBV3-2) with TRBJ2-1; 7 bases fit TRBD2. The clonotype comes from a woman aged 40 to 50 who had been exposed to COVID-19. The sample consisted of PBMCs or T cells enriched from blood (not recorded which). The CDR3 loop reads CASSQDGGGLGPFF. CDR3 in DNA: TGTGCCAGCAGCCAAGATGGGGGGGGACTGGGCCCGTTCTTC.